This T cell receptor beta chain is drawn from a study of blood T cell repertoires in COVID-19. Study at large: Material from acute and convalescent COVID-19 was sourced from the United States, Italy and Spain. Sample material is recorded as cDNA or gDNA derived from T cells, B-cell-depleted T cells, or PBMCs.

CDR1 MNHNS and CDR2 SASEGT come from the germline V gene. CDR3 length equals 15 residues. Between the trimmed V and J ends, which lost 1 base and 3 bases, there was a span of 13 bases. In the authors' workflow: Amplification from reference gene primers served as the basis for estimated nucleated cell counts. Generated by immunoSEQ multiplex PCR, the TCRdb table keeps only in-frame clones and is missing some. Clone size and the V and J calls come from that table; the DNA yielded D and trimming. The table has around 97,000 clones, 82% seen once; the top ten hold 8% to 13%. This chain connects TRBV6-1 to TRBJ2-7, with D perhaps matching TRBD1 (5 bases). The sample comprised peripheral blood. The clonotype comes from a man between 65 and 85 years old with acute or convalescent COVID-19. CDR3 bases: TGTGCCAGCAGTGAAGTTGTTCCAGGGTACTACGAGCAGTACTTC. This translates into CASSEVVPGYYEQYF.